The next 27 T cell receptor beta chains were all read from a single sample in a study of cytotoxic CD8 clonotypes in ibrutinib-treated CLL. Only in-frame clones appear in the TCRdb table, and some are missing; sequencing was by immunoSEQ multiplex PCR. The profile shows some 140,000 clones, approximately 81% of them singletons. Sample: PBMCs, taken after 24 months of ibrutinib treatment. These receptors came from a human donor with chronic lymphocytic leukemia.

The chain joins TRBV7-6 to TRBJ2-4; D is undetermined. CDR1 and CDR2 from the germline V gene are SGHVS and FNYEAQ. The V and J ends lost 5 bases and 5 bases respectively, with 19 bases between them. There are 16 residues in the CDR3. The CDR3: CASSPRRTLGENIQYF. CDR3 in DNA: TGTGCCAGCAGCCCCCGGCGGACGCTTGGCGAAAACATTCAGTACTTC.

The chain combines TRBV5-4 with TRBJ2-3; possibly TRBD2 for D (6 bases). Trimming pared 5 bases from V and 3 bases from J, leaving 16 bases between. This CDR3 contains 15 residues. Per germline, CDR1 SGHNT and CDR2 YYREEE (reference sequence). In DNA, the CDR3 is TGTGCCAGCAGTACGGGGGACTCAGGTACAGATACGCAGTATTTT. Translation: CASSTGDSGTDTQYF.

This sequence joins TRBV10-3 and TRBJ2-6; 9 nucleotides align to TRBD1. With 4 bases clipped from V and 2 bases from J, the junction kept 9 bases outside the gene matches. The CDR3 runs 18 residues. CDR1 ENHRY and CDR2 SYGVKD come from the germline V gene. The CDR3 nucleotides read TGTGCCATCAGTGTGGGGGACAGGGACCCAACTGGGGCCAACGTCCTGACTTTC. Its protein product is CAISVGDRDPTGANVLTF.

The chain is built from TRBV27 and TRBJ2-7; D remains unclear. The V and J ends lost 5 bases and 2 bases respectively, with 10 bases between them. Germline V gene data show CDR1 as MNHEY and CDR2 as SMNVEV (reference sequence). The length of the CDR3 is 13 residues. The CDR3 here is CASSALIAYEQYF. CDR3 DNA sequence: TGTGCCAGCAGTGCCCTGATCGCCTACGAGCAGTACTTC.

This clone was detected once. This chain connects TRBV5-4 to TRBJ2-5; tentatively, D is TRBD2 (6 bases). This CDR3 comprises 16 residues. CDR1 is SGHNT, CDR2 YYREEE, per germline (reference sequence). V lost 0 bases, J lost 4 bases, and 16 bases lay in between. The CDR3 coding sequence is TGTGCCAGCAGCTTGGGTCTCTCGGGGGTCCGAGAGACCCAGTACTTC. Amino acids: CASSLGLSGVRETQYF.

The CDR3 DNA follows: TGTGCCAGCACCTTGGGGGGGATGAACACTGAAGCTTTCTTT. Translation gives CASTLGGMNTEAFF. This rearrangement joins TRBV11-2 to TRBJ1-1; a possible D gene is TRBD1 (5 bases). The CDR3 loop spans 14 amino acids. The germline gives CDR1 SGHAT, CDR2 FQNNGV. V was trimmed by 7 bases and J by 0 bases, leaving 12 bases between them.

This clone was counted only a few times. The V call is TRBV6-1, the J call TRBJ1-2; D is ambiguous. V was shortened by 5 bases and J by 8 bases, with 6 bases between the two germline ends. This CDR3 spans 10 amino acids. Germline V gives CDR1 MNHNS, CDR2 SASEGT. The CDR3 nucleotides are TGTGCCAGCAGTTTTAGGGGCTACACCTTC. This gives the protein CASSFRGYTF.

The V gene is TRBV27, the J gene TRBJ2-7, with no clear D. The CDR3 length is 12 residues. Trimming pared 6 bases from V and 4 bases from J, leaving 10 bases between. Germline-derived CDR1 and CDR2 are MNHEY and SMNVEV (reference sequence). DNA for the CDR3: TGTGCCAGCAGCGATACATCGTACGAGCAGTACTTC. Residues: CASSDTSYEQYF.

DNA for the CDR3: TGTGCCAGTAGTACAAAGGGGACAGAATACGAGCAGTACTTC. Its translation: CASSTKGTEYEQYF. The rearrangement joins TRBV19 to TRBJ2-5; 7 bases are shared with TRBD1. The J call is in doubt because the DNA end fits TRBJ2-7 better. Germline assignment: CDR1 LNHDA and CDR2 SQIVND (reference sequence). The CDR3 is 14 amino acids.

The gene calls are TRBV10-1 and TRBJ2-4, with 8 bases identical to TRBD1. The CDR3 loop spans 15 amino acids. V lost 0 bases and J lost 4; bases outside the gene matches: 2. Looked up from germline, CDR1 is WNHNN and CDR2 is SYGVQD (reference sequence). CDR3 nucleotide sequence: TGCGCCAGCAGTGAGTCGGGACAGGATAAAAACATTCAGTACTTC. Translating gives CASSESGQDKNIQYF.

This clone was seen once. The gene calls are TRBV11-3 and TRBJ2-4; 8 bases map to TRBD2. Germline trimming cut 5 bases from V and 7 bases from J; bases unmatched to any gene: 7. CDR3 size: 14 residues. CDR1 and CDR2 from the germline V gene are SGHNT and YENEEA. The CDR3 spells CASSQGRGGNIQYF. CDR3 bases: TGTGCCAGCAGCCAGGGGCGCGGGGGGAACATTCAGTACTTC.

This clone has only a few counts. This chain links TRBV14 with TRBJ2-3; 7 positions match TRBD1. The CDR3 consists of 15 residues. The V and J ends lost 3 bases and 6 bases, in that order; junction bases with no gene match: 9. The germline gives CDR1 SGHDN, CDR2 FVKESK. CDR3 in amino acids: CASSQTGSHRDTQYF. CDR3 nucleotides: TGTGCCAGCAGCCAGACAGGGTCCCACAGGGATACGCAGTATTTT.

The chain is built from TRBV9 and TRBJ1-2, with a possible D match to TRBD1 (6 bases). V dropped 6 bases and J dropped 3 bases, with 15 bases sitting between them. Germline V gives CDR1 SGDLS, CDR2 YYNGEE. CDR3 length: 14 amino acids. CDR3: CASNPGDSHYGYTF. CDR3 DNA: TGTGCCAGCAACCCAGGGGATAGTCACTATGGCTACACCTTC.

On this clone itself: Other nucleotide sequences in the sample specify the same CDR3. The genes are TRBV18 and TRBJ1-1, with unresolved D. This CDR3 has 13 amino acids. Germline CDR1 is KGHSH and CDR2 is LQKENI. V was trimmed by 2 bases and J by 1 base, leaving 5 bases between them. The CDR3 loop is CASSPKTNTEAFF. The CDR3 DNA follows: TGTGCCAGCTCACCAAAGACGAACACTGAAGCTTTCTTT.

The chain has TRBV2 and TRBJ1-6; no definite D call. The V end was cut by 0 bases, the J end by 9 bases, with 15 bases between. Germline assignment: CDR1 SNHLY and CDR2 FYNNEI. The CDR3 consists of 16 residues. The CDR3 region is CASSEARDFGVSPLHF. The CDR3 DNA is TGTGCCAGCAGTGAAGCTCGGGATTTTGGGGTTTCACCCCTCCACTTT.

The V gene is TRBV18, the J gene TRBJ1-1; TRBD1 agrees at 8 bases. The CDR3 runs to 18 residues. The V and J ends lost 3 bases and 3 bases, in that order; junction bases with no gene match: 15. CDR1 and CDR2 from the germline V gene are KGHSH and LQKENI. This CDR3 is CASSPINRGSRADTEAFF. CDR3 nucleotides: TGTGCCAGCTCACCGATCAACAGGGGGTCGAGGGCGGACACTGAAGCTTTCTTT.

V is TRBV11-2 and J is TRBJ1-2; TRBD1 might be the D (5 bases). The germline V gene encodes CDR1 SGHAT and CDR2 FQNNGV. Between the trimmed V and J ends, which lost 3 bases and 4 bases, there was a span of 15 bases. The CDR3 runs to 15 residues. The CDR3 loop reads CASSLPGRGVYGYTF. The CDR3 DNA follows: TGTGCCAGCAGCTTGCCGGGACGGGGGGTCTATGGCTACACCTTC.

J is TRBJ1-2 and V is TRBV13; no reliable D call. Germline V gene data show CDR1 as PRHDT and CDR2 as FYEKMQ (reference sequence). The CDR3 has 13 amino acids. V lost 2 bases and J lost 9, with 13 bases in between. CDR3 region: CASSLNLKQRYTF. Written as DNA, the CDR3 is TGTGCCAGCAGCTTAAACTTAAAACAGCGCTACACCTTC.

V gene TRBV4-1 combines with J gene TRBJ2-7, with D hard to call. Per the germline V gene, CDR1 is MGHRA and CDR2 is YSYEKL. This CDR3 contains 15 residues. Trimming stripped 4 bases from V and 2 bases from J, with 15 bases between. The CDR3 coding sequence is TGCGCCAGCAGCCGGGTCCCCGTGGCGCCCTACGAGCAGTACTTC. Its protein is CASSRVPVAPYEQYF.

This chain links TRBV5-4 with TRBJ2-3; D might be TRBD2 (6 bases). The CDR3 contains 14 residues. Trimming removed 0 bases from V and 6 bases from J, with 11 bases in between. From germline, CDR1 is SGHNT and CDR2 YYREEE (reference sequence). The CDR3 sequence is CASSLELAGDTQYF. The CDR3 nucleotides are TGTGCCAGCAGCTTGGAACTTGCGGGGGATACGCAGTATTTT.

The V call is TRBV11-2, the J call TRBJ1-2; D is uncertain. The ends were cut back, 0 bases at V and 6 bases at J, with 8 bases in the middle. The CDR3 has 13 amino acids. The germline gives CDR1 SGHAT, CDR2 FQNNGV. CDR3 DNA: TGTGCCAGCAGCTTAGATGGGGTCGATGGCTACACCTTC. Encoded protein: CASSLDGVDGYTF.

The V and J genes are TRBV5-5 and TRBJ1-6; D unresolved. The germline V and J ends were trimmed by 2 bases and 5 bases, with 8 bases remaining between them. Per germline, CDR1 SGHKS and CDR2 YYEKEE (reference sequence). This CDR3 is built from 14 residues. The CDR3 loop is CASSFGQNNSPLHF. The DNA for the CDR3 is TGTGCCAGCAGCTTCGGGCAGAATAATTCACCCCTCCACTTT.

The J gene is TRBJ2-2, the V gene TRBV30; 8 bases line up with TRBD2. The trim removed 2 bases at V and 7 bases at J, leaving 15 bases unmatched. This CDR3 is built from 17 residues. Germline lookup yields CDR1 GTSNPN and CDR2 SVGIG (reference sequence). The CDR3 DNA follows: TGTGCCTGGAGTATTTTGCGGGGGGCCAGGATTGGCGGGGAGCTGTTTTTT. Translating gives CAWSILRGARIGGELFF. Variable domain in full (rest from reference TRBV30 and TRBJ2-2): SQTIHQWPATLVQPVGSPLSLECTVEGTSNPNLYWYRQAAGRGLQLLFYSVGIGQISSEVPQNLSASRPQDRQFILSSKKLLLSDSGFYLCAWSILRGARIGGELFFGEGSRLTVL.

The J gene is TRBJ2-2, the V gene TRBV6-5; D unresolved. This CDR3 region has 12 residues. Trimming took off 0 bases at V and 6 bases at J, with 2 bases between the two ends. CDR1 is MNHEY, CDR2 SVGAGI, per germline. CDR3 sequence: CASSYSAGELFF. For the CDR3, the DNA is TGTGCCAGCAGTTACTCCGCCGGGGAGCTGTTTTTT.

The chain uses TRBV5-1 and TRBJ1-5; 11 bases fit TRBD1. Trimming cost V 0 bases and J 2 bases; bases outside gene matches: 1. CDR3 length equals 16 residues. Germline V gene lookup returns CDR1 SGHRS and CDR2 YFSETQ. The CDR3 region is CASSLGTGGRNQPQHF. The CDR3 DNA reads as TGCGCCAGCAGCTTGGGGACAGGGGGCCGCAATCAGCCCCAGCATTTT. Together with reference TRBV5-1 and TRBJ1-5, the CDR3 gives the full variable domain: KAGVTQTPRYLIKTRGQQVTLSCSPISGHRSVSWYQQTPGQGLQFLFEYFSETQRNKGNFPGRFSGRQFSNSRSEMNVSTLELGDSALYLCASSLGTGGRNQPQHFGDGTRLSIL.

The chain uses TRBV10-3 and TRBJ1-2; 12 bases map to TRBD1. Germline V lookup: CDR1 ENHRY, CDR2 SYGVKD. J gave up 8 bases and V 7 bases, and 5 bases lay outside the gene matches. This CDR3 spans 13 amino acids. This CDR3 reads CAITGQGARGYTF. The CDR3 nucleotides read TGTGCCATCACGGGACAGGGGGCGCGGGGCTACACCTTC.

This clone was detected only once. V is TRBV5-6 and J is TRBJ1-6, with 9 bases matching TRBD1. V dropped 6 bases and J dropped 13; count of bases not matched to a gene: 8. The CDR3 extends over 13 amino acids. Germline CDR1 SGHDT, CDR2 YYEEEE. This chain's CDR3 is CASNLIDRGPLHF. CDR3 sequence (DNA): TGTGCCAGCAACCTAATAGACAGGGGGCCCCTCCACTTT.